This T cell receptor (beta chain) was profiled in a study of OX40 agonist ivuxolimab in advanced cancers. Findings and caveats of the study: Expanded clones belonging to CD8+ T cells outnumbered, on average, those of CD4+.

Assay used: immunoSEQ multiplex PCR; TCRdb lists only in-frame clones, some missing. The repertoire holds 75,000 to 100,000 clones, with 70% to 90% as singletons. A note on this clone: Its specificity is not known.

The source is an adult with an advanced solid tumor such as melanoma, head and neck, liver or kidney cancer. The material was CD4+ or CD8+ T cells sorted from blood, obtained in a trial of the OX40 agonist ivuxolimab.

The CDR3 spells CASSNIAGPTRGTQYF. The DNA of the CDR3 is TGCGCCAGCAGCAATATAGCGGGTCCTACGAGGGGGACCCAGTACTTC. The chain has TRBV5-1 and TRBJ2-5; 7 nucleotides align to TRBD2. Germline V lookup: CDR1 SGHRS, CDR2 YFSETQ. CDR3 length: 16 residues. V lost 4 bases and J lost 7; bases outside the gene matches: 16.